This T cell receptor beta chain derives from a study of blood T cell repertoires in COVID-19. On the study more broadly: Acute and convalescent COVID-19 samples came from the United States, Italy and Spain. Sources were T cells, B-cell-depleted T cells, or PBMCs; the material itself was cDNA or gDNA.

Per the study methods: Researchers report that nucleated cell counts were estimated from reference gene primer amplification. Sequencing was performed with immunoSEQ multiplex PCR; in TCRdb, only in-frame clones are kept and a portion is missing. For V, J and clone size, that table is used; D and trimming come from the DNA. Here the sample spans around 150,000 clones, about three quarters being singletons. V lost 1 base and J 3 bases, leaving 4 bases between the germline ends. Germline CDR1 is LGHDT and CDR2 is YNNKEL (reference sequence). CDR3 length: 14 amino acids. The receptor was derived from a man aged 55 to 70 with acute or convalescent COVID-19. The rearrangement joins TRBV3-1 (or the pseudogene TRBV3-2) to TRBJ1-6; D not certain. The sequenced sample consisted of peripheral blood. DNA of the CDR3: TGTGCCAGCAGCCAAGCCCGCTATAATTCACCCCTCCACTTT. It translates to CASSQARYNSPLHF.